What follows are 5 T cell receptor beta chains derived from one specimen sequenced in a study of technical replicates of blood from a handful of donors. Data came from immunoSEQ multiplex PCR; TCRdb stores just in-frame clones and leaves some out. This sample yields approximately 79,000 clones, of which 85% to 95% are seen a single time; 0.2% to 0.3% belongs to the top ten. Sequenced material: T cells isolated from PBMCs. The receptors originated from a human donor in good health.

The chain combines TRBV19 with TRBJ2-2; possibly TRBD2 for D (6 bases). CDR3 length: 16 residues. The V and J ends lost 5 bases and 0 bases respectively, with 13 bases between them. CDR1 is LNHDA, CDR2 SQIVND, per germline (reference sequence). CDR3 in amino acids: CASSPLGRPNTGELFF. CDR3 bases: TGTGCCAGTAGTCCTCTCGGGAGACCGAACACCGGGGAGCTGTTTTTT. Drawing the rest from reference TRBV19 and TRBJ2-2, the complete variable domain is DGGITQSPKYLFRKEGQNVTLSCEQNLNHDAMYWYRQDPGQGLRLIYYSQIVNDFQKGDIAEGYSVSREKKESFPLTVTSAQKNPTAFYLCASSPLGRPNTGELFFGEGSRLTVL.

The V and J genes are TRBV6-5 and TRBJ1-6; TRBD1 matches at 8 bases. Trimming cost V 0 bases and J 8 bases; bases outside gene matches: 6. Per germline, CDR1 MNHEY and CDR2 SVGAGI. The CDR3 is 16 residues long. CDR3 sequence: CASSYSGTGTHSPLHF. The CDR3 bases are TGTGCCAGCAGTTACTCTGGGACAGGTACCCATTCACCCCTCCACTTT.

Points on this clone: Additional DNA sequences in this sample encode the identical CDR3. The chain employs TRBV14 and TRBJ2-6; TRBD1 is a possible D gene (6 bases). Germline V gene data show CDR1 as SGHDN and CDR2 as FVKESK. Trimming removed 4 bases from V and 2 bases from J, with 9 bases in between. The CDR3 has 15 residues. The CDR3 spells CASSLQGPGANVLTF. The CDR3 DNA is TGTGCCAGCAGCCTACAGGGTCCTGGGGCCAACGTCCTGACTTTC.

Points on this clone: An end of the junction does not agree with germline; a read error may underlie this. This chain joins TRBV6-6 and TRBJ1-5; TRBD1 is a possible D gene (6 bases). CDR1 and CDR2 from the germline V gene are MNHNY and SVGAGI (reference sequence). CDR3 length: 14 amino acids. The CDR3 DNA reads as TGTGCCAGCAGTTACTCGATGTCTTGGGACACCCAAAATTTT. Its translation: CASSYSMSWDTQNF.

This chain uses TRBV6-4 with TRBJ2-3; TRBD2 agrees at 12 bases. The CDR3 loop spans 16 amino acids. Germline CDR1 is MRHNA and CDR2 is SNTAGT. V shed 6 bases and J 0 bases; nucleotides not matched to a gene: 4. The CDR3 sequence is CASSELAGGSTDTQYF. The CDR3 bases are TGTGCCAGCAGCGAACTAGCGGGGGGAAGCACAGATACGCAGTATTTT.